This T cell receptor (beta chain) was recovered during a study of shared clonotypes between healthy human individuals. The V gene's germline CDR1 is SQVTM and CDR2 ANQGSEA. CDR3 length equals 12 residues. V was cut by 5 bases and J by 8 bases, with 15 bases left in between. Overall study findings and caveats: Despite large depth, sorted-subset datasets appeared incompletely sequenced. All-four-donor shared clonotypes had higher generation probabilities than non-shared clonotypes did.

Genomic DNA of every subset was divided equally among multiple immunoSEQ plates. Measured with immunoSEQ multiplex PCR; TCRdb has only the in-frame clones, and not every one. The table lists about 2.2 million clones, about 94% of them singletons. The naive CD8 population came from CD45RO-negative cells selected for CCR7, without terminally differentiated effector memory CD45RA+ cells. In the case of this clone: The target antigen is unknown. At the DNA level, this CDR3 is encoded by other sequences in the same sample as well.

The chain carries TRBV29-1 and TRBJ1-2; possibly TRBD1 for D (5 bases). This TCR was sampled from a man aged 18 to 29 in good health. Some clones in this sample may be carry-over from other donors' samples. The material sequenced was naive CD8+ T cells from PBMCs. The CDR3 loop is CSVREGAGGYTF. For the CDR3, the DNA is TGCAGCGTTCGGGAAGGGGCCGGAGGCTACACCTTC.